The rows below give T cell receptor beta chains drawn from one sample of a study of neurological immune-mediated disorders. One entry per CDR3 protein, called by TCRdb with MiXCR from the 5' RACE reads. The top ten hold 6% to 9.5% of the sample, which has around 70,000 distinct CDR3 sequences, around 5.5% seen once. Sample: PBMCs. The source of these receptors is a man younger than 30 with multiple sclerosis. Each CDR3 is given with its conserved first and last residue. The order of the fields is D gene, V gene, clone size, J gene, CDR3 protein, CDR3 DNA. A D gene is named only where the DNA matches it firmly. Clone size is not always given. Where it is, it says once, few, many or a class for expanded clones.

d_call: TRBD1
v_call: TRBV19
clone_size: -
j_call: TRBJ1-2
cdr3_aa: CASSKPQDRGHDGYTF
cdr3_nt: TGTGCCAGTAGTAAACCCCAGGACAGGGGGCACGATGGCTACACCTTC

d_call: -
v_call: TRBV2
clone_size: many
j_call: TRBJ1-2
cdr3_aa: CASSKMDSFNYGYTF
cdr3_nt: TGTGCCAGCAGTAAAATGGACAGTTTTAACTATGGCTACACCTTC

d_call: -
v_call: TRBV5-6
clone_size: many
j_call: TRBJ2-5
cdr3_aa: CASSLGGAEQETQYF
cdr3_nt: TGTGCCAGCAGCTTGGGGGGGGCGGAACAAGAGACCCAGTACTTC

d_call: -
v_call: TRBV5-1
clone_size: many
j_call: TRBJ2-2
cdr3_aa: CASSPTTFGELFF
cdr3_nt: TGCGCCAGCAGCCCGACTACATTCGGGGAGCTGTTTTTT

d_call: -
v_call: TRBV30
clone_size: many
j_call: TRBJ2-2
cdr3_aa: CAWSWAEGRELFF
cdr3_nt: TGTGCCTGGAGTTGGGCGGAGGGCCGGGAGCTGTTTTTT

d_call: -
v_call: TRBV6-5
clone_size: many
j_call: TRBJ2-3
cdr3_aa: CASGFYPPAQGDTQYF
cdr3_nt: TGTGCCAGCGGGTTCTACCCCCCTGCCCAAGGAGATACGCAGTATTTT

d_call: -
v_call: TRBV20-1
clone_size: many
j_call: TRBJ1-5
cdr3_aa: CSARSVHSNQPQHF
cdr3_nt: TGCAGTGCTAGGTCAGTCCATAGCAATCAGCCCCAGCATTTT

d_call: TRBD2
v_call: TRBV2
clone_size: many
j_call: TRBJ2-5
cdr3_aa: CASSGGLAGAKPQETQYF
cdr3_nt: TGTGCCAGCAGTGGGGGGCTAGCGGGGGCGAAACCGCAAGAGACCCAGTACTTC

d_call: TRBD2
v_call: TRBV10-3
clone_size: many
j_call: TRBJ2-1
cdr3_aa: CAISPSGPSYNEQFF
cdr3_nt: TGTGCCATCAGTCCTAGCGGGCCATCCTACAATGAGCAGTTCTTC

d_call: TRBD2
v_call: TRBV5-1
clone_size: many
j_call: TRBJ2-1
cdr3_aa: CASSLAPSGDLREQFF
cdr3_nt: TGCGCCAGCAGCTTGGCCCCTAGCGGGGACCTACGGGAGCAGTTCTTC

d_call: TRBD2
v_call: TRBV5-1
clone_size: few
j_call: TRBJ2-1
cdr3_aa: CASSWGIAGASYNEQFF
cdr3_nt: TGCGCCAGCAGCTGGGGAATAGCGGGAGCCTCCTACAATGAGCAGTTCTTC

d_call: TRBD1
v_call: TRBV20-1
clone_size: many
j_call: TRBJ1-4
cdr3_aa: CSASQGQGDEKLFF
cdr3_nt: TGCAGTGCTAGTCAGGGACAGGGGGATGAAAAACTGTTTTTT

d_call: TRBD1
v_call: TRBV7-2
clone_size: many
j_call: TRBJ2-1
cdr3_aa: CASSPGTGFDNEQFF
cdr3_nt: TGTGCCAGCAGCCCCGGGACAGGGTTCGACAATGAGCAGTTCTTC

d_call: -
v_call: TRBV10-3
clone_size: many
j_call: TRBJ1-5
cdr3_aa: CAISERGSNQPQHF
cdr3_nt: TGTGCCATCAGTGAGAGGGGCAGCAATCAGCCCCAGCATTTT

d_call: -
v_call: TRBV5-5
clone_size: many
j_call: TRBJ2-2
cdr3_aa: CASSLGPSANTGELFF
cdr3_nt: TGTGCCAGCAGCTTAGGGCCTTCAGCGAACACCGGGGAGCTGTTTTTT

d_call: -
v_call: TRBV29-1
clone_size: -
j_call: TRBJ1-1
cdr3_aa: CSVCNRKGDTEAFF
cdr3_nt: TGCAGCGTTTGCAATAGAAAGGGAGACACTGAAGCTTTCTTT

d_call: -
v_call: TRBV9
clone_size: many
j_call: TRBJ1-5
cdr3_aa: CASSGGTGREPQHF
cdr3_nt: TGTGCCAGCAGCGGGGGGACGGGCCGTGAGCCCCAGCATTTT

d_call: -
v_call: TRBV12-3/TRBV12-4
clone_size: many
j_call: TRBJ1-1
cdr3_aa: CASSLQGKAEAFF
cdr3_nt: TGTGCCAGCAGTTTGCAGGGTAAGGCTGAAGCTTTCTTT

d_call: TRBD2
v_call: TRBV20-1
clone_size: many
j_call: TRBJ2-1
cdr3_aa: CSATPGLAGPSYNEQFF
cdr3_nt: TGCAGTGCTACGCCGGGACTAGCGGGGCCATCCTACAATGAGCAGTTCTTC

d_call: -
v_call: TRBV28
clone_size: many
j_call: TRBJ2-4
cdr3_aa: CASSPGTGNIQYF
cdr3_nt: TGTGCCAGCAGTCCCGGGACGGGAAACATTCAGTACTTC

d_call: -
v_call: TRBV5-1
clone_size: -
j_call: TRBJ1-2
cdr3_aa: CASRLQGSHGYTF
cdr3_nt: TGCGCCAGCAGGTTACAGGGCTCGCATGGCTACACCTTC

d_call: -
v_call: TRBV3-1
clone_size: many
j_call: TRBJ1-1
cdr3_aa: CASSHSMAGGRIGTEAFF
cdr3_nt: TGTGCCAGCAGCCACTCCATGGCTGGGGGGAGGATTGGCACTGAAGCTTTCTTT

d_call: -
v_call: TRBV12-3/TRBV12-4
clone_size: many
j_call: TRBJ2-1
cdr3_aa: CASSPGLVGDEQFF
cdr3_nt: TGTGCCAGCAGTCCGGGGCTAGTGGGGGATGAGCAGTTCTTC

d_call: -
v_call: TRBV14
clone_size: many
j_call: TRBJ2-1
cdr3_aa: CASSQTTDNEQFF
cdr3_nt: TGTGCCAGCAGTCAAACTACGGACAATGAGCAGTTCTTC

d_call: -
v_call: TRBV24-1
clone_size: -
j_call: TRBJ1-6
cdr3_aa: CATSPRGTLEHSYNSPLHF
cdr3_nt: TGTGCCACCAGTCCACGCGGGACACTAGAACACTCCTATAATTCACCCCTCCACTTT

d_call: TRBD2
v_call: TRBV9
clone_size: many
j_call: TRBJ2-2
cdr3_aa: CASTLSGLAGGGTGELFF
cdr3_nt: TGTGCCAGCACCCTGTCGGGACTAGCGGGAGGTGGGACCGGGGAGCTGTTTTTT

d_call: -
v_call: TRBV20-1
clone_size: many
j_call: TRBJ1-6
cdr3_aa: CSASEHDGTYNSPLHF
cdr3_nt: TGCAGTGCTAGTGAGCACGATGGCACCTATAATTCACCCCTCCACTTT

d_call: -
v_call: TRBV5-6
clone_size: many
j_call: TRBJ1-2
cdr3_aa: CASIQTGYPRGYTF
cdr3_nt: TGTGCCAGCATCCAAACGGGCTATCCGCGTGGCTACACCTTC

d_call: -
v_call: TRBV5-1
clone_size: many
j_call: TRBJ1-1
cdr3_aa: CASGKQGWGVTEAFF
cdr3_nt: TGCGCCAGCGGCAAACAGGGATGGGGGGTGACTGAAGCTTTCTTT

d_call: -
v_call: TRBV3-1
clone_size: many
j_call: TRBJ2-1
cdr3_aa: CASSQDQVRENEQFF
cdr3_nt: TGTGCCAGCAGCCAAGATCAGGTTAGGGAAAATGAGCAGTTCTTC

d_call: TRBD2
v_call: TRBV9
clone_size: many
j_call: TRBJ2-1
cdr3_aa: CASSVTAGSYNEQFF
cdr3_nt: TGTGCCAGCAGCGTCACAGCGGGGTCCTACAATGAGCAGTTCTTC

d_call: -
v_call: TRBV5-1
clone_size: many
j_call: TRBJ2-3
cdr3_aa: CASSLPTDTQYF
cdr3_nt: TGCGCCAGCAGCCTCCCCACAGATACGCAGTATTTT

d_call: TRBD2
v_call: TRBV27
clone_size: many
j_call: TRBJ2-7
cdr3_aa: CASSYPSGGAWEQYF
cdr3_nt: TGTGCCAGCAGTTACCCAAGCGGGGGGGCCTGGGAGCAGTACTTC